This T cell receptor (beta chain) was documented in a study of T cells in Graves' hyperthyroidism and ophthalmopathy. Study-wide results and caveats: Most thyroid clonotypes expanded above 0.001 appeared in blood too.

What was amplified from RNA transcripts were TCR beta CDR3 regions. HTBI primers were the set used in a first-round RT-PCR of the TCR CDR3. TCRdb reprocessed the multiplex PCR reads via MiXCR and lists one record per CDR3 protein. The sample carries over 350,000 distinct CDR3 sequences, roughly an eighth recorded once. For ophthalmopathy patients, the Clinical Activity Score was at least 3 and the NOSPECS grade at least 4; duration was under 3 months. The authors took PBMCs from 8.5 to 10 ml fresh peripheral blood. Germline V gene sequence: CDR1 WNHNN, CDR2 SYGVQD (reference sequence). Trimming stripped 3 bases from V and 3 bases from J, with 8 bases between. CDR3 length: 13 residues. Concerning this clonotype: Its antigen is as yet unknown. A much larger clone sits a single nucleotide away, making a read error possible.

Material: blood. The sequence was collected from a man in his fifties with Graves' ophthalmopathy. The V gene is TRBV10-1, the J gene TRBJ1-2; no definite D call. The CDR3 loop is CASSDSLDYGYTF. The CDR3 DNA reads TGCGCCAGCAGTGATTCATTGGACTATGGCTACACCTTC.